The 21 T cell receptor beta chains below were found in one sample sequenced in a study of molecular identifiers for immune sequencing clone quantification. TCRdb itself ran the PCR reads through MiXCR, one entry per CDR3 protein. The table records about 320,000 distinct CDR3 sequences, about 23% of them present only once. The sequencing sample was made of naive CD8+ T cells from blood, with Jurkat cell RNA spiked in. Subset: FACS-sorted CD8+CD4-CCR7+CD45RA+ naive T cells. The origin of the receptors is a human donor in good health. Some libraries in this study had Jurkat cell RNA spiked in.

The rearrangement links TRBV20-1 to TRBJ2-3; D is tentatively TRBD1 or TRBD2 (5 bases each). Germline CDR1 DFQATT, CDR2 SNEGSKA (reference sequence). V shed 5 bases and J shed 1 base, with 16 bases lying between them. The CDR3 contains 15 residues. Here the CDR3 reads CSAPGAREGTDTQYF. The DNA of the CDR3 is TGCAGTGCTCCCGGGGCGCGCGAAGGCACAGATACGCAGTATTTT.

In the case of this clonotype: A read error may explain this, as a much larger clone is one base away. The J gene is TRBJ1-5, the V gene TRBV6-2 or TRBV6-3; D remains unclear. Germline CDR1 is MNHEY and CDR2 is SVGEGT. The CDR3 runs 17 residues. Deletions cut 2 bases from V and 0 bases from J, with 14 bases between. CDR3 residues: CASSYPGMGCSNQPQHF. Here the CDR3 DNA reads TGTGCCAGCAGTTACCCGGGGATGGGGTGTAGCAATCAGCCCCAGCATTTT.

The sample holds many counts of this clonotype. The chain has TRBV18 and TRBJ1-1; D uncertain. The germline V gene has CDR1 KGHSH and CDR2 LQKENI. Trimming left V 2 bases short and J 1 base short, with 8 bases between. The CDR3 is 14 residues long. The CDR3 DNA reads TGTGCCAGCTCACCATTAGTACAGAACACTGAAGCTTTCTTT. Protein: CASSPLVQNTEAFF.

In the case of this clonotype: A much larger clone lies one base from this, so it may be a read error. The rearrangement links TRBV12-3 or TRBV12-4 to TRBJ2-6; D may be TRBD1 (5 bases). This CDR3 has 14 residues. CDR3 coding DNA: TGTGCCAGCAGTGCCGCCTCTGGGGCCGACGTCCTGACTTTC. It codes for CASSAASGADVLTF.

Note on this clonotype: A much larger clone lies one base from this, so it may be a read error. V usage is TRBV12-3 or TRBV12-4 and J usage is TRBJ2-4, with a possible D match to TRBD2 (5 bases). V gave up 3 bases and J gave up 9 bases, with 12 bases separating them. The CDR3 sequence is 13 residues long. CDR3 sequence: CASSLASRAIQYF. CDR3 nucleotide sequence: TGTGCCAGCAGTTTGGCTAGCCGGGCCATTCAGTACTTC.

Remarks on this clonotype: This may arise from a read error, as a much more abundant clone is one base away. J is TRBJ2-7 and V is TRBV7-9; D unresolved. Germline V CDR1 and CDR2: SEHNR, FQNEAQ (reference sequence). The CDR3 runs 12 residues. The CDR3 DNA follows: TGTGCCAGCAGCTTAGCCAGCTACGAGCAGTCCTTC. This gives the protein CASSLASYEQSF. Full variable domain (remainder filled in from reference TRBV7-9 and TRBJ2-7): DTGVSQNPRHKITKRGQNVTFRCDPISEHNRLYWYRQTLGQGPEFLTYFQNEAQLEKSRLLSDRFSAERPKGSFSTLEIQRTEQGDSAMYLCASSLASYEQSFGPGTRLTVT.

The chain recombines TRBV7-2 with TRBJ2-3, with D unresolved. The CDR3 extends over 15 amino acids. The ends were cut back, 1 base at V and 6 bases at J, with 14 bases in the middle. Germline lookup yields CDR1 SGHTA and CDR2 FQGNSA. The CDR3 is CASSLVTGFGDTQYF. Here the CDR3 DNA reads TGTGCCAGCAGCTTAGTGACCGGCTTTGGGGATACGCAGTATTTT.

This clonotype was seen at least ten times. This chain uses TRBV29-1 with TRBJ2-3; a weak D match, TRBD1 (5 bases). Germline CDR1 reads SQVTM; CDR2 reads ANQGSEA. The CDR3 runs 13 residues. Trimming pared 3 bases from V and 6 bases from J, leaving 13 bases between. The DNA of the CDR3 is TGCAGCGTTGACCGGCAGGGCGGCGATACGCAGTATTTT. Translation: CSVDRQGGDTQYF.

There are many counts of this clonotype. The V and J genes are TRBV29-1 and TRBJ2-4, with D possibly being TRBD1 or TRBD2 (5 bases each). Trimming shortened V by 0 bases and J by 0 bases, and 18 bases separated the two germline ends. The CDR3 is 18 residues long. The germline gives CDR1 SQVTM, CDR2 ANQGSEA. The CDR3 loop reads CSVEERKGRSLAKNIQYF. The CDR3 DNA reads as TGCAGCGTTGAAGAACGTAAGGGGAGATCCCTAGCCAAAAACATTCAGTACTTC.

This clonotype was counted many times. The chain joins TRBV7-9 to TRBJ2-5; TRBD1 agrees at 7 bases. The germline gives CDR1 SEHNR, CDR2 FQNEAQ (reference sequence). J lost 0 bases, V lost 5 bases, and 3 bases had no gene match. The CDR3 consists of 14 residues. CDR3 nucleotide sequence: TGTGCCAGCAGCCCAGGGACAGACCAAGAGACCCAGTACTTC. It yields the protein CASSPGTDQETQYF.

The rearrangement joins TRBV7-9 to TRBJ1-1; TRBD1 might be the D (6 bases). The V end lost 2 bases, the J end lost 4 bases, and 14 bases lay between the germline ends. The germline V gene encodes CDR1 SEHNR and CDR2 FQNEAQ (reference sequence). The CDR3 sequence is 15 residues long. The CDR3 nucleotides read TGTGCCAGCAGCTTATCACCAGGGGCTGGCACTGAAGCTTTCTTT. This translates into CASSLSPGAGTEAFF. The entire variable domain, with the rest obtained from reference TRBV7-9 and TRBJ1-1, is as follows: DTGVSQNPRHKITKRGQNVTFRCDPISEHNRLYWYRQTLGQGPEFLTYFQNEAQLEKSRLLSDRFSAERPKGSFSTLEIQRTEQGDSAMYLCASSLSPGAGTEAFFGQGTRLTVV.

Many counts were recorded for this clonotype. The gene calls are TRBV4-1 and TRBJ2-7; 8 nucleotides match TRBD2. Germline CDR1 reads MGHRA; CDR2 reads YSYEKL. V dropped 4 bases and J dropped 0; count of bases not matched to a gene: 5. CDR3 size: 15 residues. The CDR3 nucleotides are TGCGCCAGCAGCCGTAGCGGGGCTAGCTCCTACGAGCAGTACTTC. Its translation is CASSRSGASSYEQYF.

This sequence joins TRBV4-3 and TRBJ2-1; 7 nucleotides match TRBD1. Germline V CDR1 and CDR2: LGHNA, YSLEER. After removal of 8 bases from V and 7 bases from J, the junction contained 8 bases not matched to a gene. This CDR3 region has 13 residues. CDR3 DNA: TGCGCCAGCCGCCCAGTGACAGGGAATGAGCAGTTCTTC. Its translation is CASRPVTGNEQFF.

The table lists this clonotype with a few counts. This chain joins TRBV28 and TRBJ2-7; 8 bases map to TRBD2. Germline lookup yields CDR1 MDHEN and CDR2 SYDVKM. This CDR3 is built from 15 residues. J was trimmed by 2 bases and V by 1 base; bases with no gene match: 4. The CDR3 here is CASSLFREGPYEQYF. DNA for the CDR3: TGTGCCAGCAGTTTATTCCGGGAGGGCCCCTACGAGCAGTACTTC.

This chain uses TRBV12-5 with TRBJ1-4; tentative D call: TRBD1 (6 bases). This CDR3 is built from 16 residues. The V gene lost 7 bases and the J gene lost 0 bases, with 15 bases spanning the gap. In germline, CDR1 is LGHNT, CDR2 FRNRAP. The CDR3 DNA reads TGTGCTAGTGCCAACCCGACAGGTCCAACTAATGAAAAACTGTTTTTT. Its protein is CASANPTGPTNEKLFF.

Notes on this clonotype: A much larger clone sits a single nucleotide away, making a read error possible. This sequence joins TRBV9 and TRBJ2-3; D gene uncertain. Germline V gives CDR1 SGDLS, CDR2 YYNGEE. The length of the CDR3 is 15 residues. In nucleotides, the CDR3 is TGTGCCAACAGCGTAGACGGCAGGTTGGCAGATACGCAGTATTTT. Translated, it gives CANSVDGRLADTQYF.

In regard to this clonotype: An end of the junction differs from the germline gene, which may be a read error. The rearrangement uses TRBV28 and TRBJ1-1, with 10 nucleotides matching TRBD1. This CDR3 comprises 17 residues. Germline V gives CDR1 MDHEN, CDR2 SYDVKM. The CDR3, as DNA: TGTGCCAGCAGTTTAGAGACAGGGGGCTTGGAGAACACTGAAGCTTACTTT. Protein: CASSLETGGLENTEAYF.

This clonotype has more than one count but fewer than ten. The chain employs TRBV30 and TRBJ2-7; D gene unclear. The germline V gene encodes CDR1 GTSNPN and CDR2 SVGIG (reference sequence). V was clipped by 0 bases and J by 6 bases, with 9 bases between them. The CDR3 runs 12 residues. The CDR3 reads CAWSVAGFEQYF. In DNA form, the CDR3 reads TGTGCCTGGAGTGTTGCCGGTTTCGAGCAGTACTTC.

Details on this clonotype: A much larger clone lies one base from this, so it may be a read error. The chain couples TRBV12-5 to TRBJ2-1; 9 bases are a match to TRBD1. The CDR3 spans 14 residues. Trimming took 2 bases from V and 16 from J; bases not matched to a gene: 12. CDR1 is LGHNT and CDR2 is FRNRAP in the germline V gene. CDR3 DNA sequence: TGTGCTAGTGGTTTGCTCCGTTTAGGGACAGGGCGCTTCTTC. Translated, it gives CASGLLRLGTGRFF.

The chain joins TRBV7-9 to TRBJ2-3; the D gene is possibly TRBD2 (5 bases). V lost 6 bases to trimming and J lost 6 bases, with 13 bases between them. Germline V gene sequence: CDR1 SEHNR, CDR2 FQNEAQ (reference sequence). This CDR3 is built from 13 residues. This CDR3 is CASSRPLGDTQYF. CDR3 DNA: TGTGCCAGCAGTCGTCCACTAGGGGATACGCAGTATTTT.

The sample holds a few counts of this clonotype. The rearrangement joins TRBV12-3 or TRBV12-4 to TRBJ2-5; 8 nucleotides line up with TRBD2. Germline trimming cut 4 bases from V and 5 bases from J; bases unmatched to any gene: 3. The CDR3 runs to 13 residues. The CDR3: CASSSAGAETQYF. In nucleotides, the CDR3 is TGTGCCAGCAGTTCAGCGGGGGCGGAGACCCAGTACTTC.